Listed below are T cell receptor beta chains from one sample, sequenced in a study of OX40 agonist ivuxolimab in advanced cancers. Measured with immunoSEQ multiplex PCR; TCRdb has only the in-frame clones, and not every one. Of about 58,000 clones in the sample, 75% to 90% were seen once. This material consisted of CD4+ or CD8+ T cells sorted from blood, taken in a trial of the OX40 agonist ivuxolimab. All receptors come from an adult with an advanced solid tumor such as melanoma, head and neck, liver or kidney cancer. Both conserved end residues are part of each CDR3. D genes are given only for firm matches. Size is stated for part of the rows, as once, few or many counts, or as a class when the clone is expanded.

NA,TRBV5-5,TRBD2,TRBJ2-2,CASSLYFSGGPNTGELFF,TGTGCCAGCAGCTTGTACTTTAGCGGGGGGCCCAACACCGGGGAGCTGTTTTTT
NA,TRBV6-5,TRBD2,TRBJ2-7,CASRRSSGGYEQYF,TGTGCCAGCAGGCGGTCTAGCGGGGGGTACGAGCAGTACTTC
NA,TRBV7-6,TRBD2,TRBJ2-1,CASRLAGANEQFF,TGTGCCAGCAGACTAGCGGGGGCCAATGAGCAGTTCTTC
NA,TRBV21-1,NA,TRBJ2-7,CASSKRGPTGDPPYEQYF,TGTGCCAGCAGCAAAAGGGGACCCACAGGGGACCCTCCCTACGAGCAGTACTTC
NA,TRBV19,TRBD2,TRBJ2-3,CASKPGGGTDTQYF,TGTGCCAGTAAGCCGGGGGGGGGCACAGATACGCAGTATTTT
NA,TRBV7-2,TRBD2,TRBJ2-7,CASSSSPSGGWEQYF,TGTGCCAGCAGCTCAAGCCCTAGCGGGGGCTGGGAGCAGTACTTC
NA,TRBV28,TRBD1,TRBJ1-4,CASSPYGRGTGRAGKLFF,TGTGCCAGCAGTCCTTATGGCCGGGGGACAGGACGGGCGGGAAAACTGTTTTTT
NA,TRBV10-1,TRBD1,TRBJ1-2,CASSESDRANYGYTF,TGCGCCAGCAGTGAGTCGGACAGGGCTAACTATGGCTACACCTTC
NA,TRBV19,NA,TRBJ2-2,CASSISTSAGELFF,TGTGCCAGTAGTATATCCACATCCGCCGGGGAGCTGTTTTTT
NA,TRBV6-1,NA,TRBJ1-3,CASSATTGFNSGNTIYF,TGTGCCAGCAGTGCCACTACAGGGTTCAACTCTGGAAACACCATATATTTT
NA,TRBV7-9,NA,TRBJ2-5,CASGLGARETQYF,TGTGCCAGCGGGCTGGGGGCGCGGGAGACCCAGTACTTC
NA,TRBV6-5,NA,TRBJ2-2,CASTRTGGDTGELFF,TGTGCCAGCACCCGAACAGGGGGGGACACCGGGGAGCTGTTTTTT
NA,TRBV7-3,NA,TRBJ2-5,CASSFGAIGTQYF,TGTGCCAGCAGCTTTGGGGCCATCGGAACCCAGTACTTC
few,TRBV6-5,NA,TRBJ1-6,CPMTQYGSYNSPLHF,TGTCCGATGACACAGTATGGGTCCTATAATTCACCCCTCCACTTT
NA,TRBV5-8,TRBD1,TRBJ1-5,CASSGDRGGNQPQHF,TGTGCCAGCAGCGGGGACAGGGGAGGCAATCAGCCCCAGCATTTT
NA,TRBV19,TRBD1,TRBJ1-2,CATIPTGAVGGYTF,TGTGCCACCATTCCGACAGGGGCGGTGGGTGGCTACACCTTC
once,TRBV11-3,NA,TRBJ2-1,CASSDVPVRHNEQFF,TGTGCCAGCAGCGATGTCCCGGTTCGGCACAATGAGCAGTTCTTC
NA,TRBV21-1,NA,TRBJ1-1,CASSKPFPKGQGNTEAFF,TGTGCCAGCAGCAAACCGTTCCCCAAGGGGCAGGGAAACACTGAAGCTTTCTTT
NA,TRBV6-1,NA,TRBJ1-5,CASSVQNQPQHF,TGTGCCAGCAGCGTCCAAAATCAGCCCCAGCATTTT
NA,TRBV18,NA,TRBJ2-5,CASSTGDQETQYF,TGTGCCAGCTCAACGGGGGACCAAGAGACCCAGTACTTC
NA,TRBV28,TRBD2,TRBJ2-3,CASGRAGAADTQYF,TGTGCCAGCGGTAGAGCGGGGGCCGCAGATACGCAGTATTTT
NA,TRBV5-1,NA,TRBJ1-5,CASSLGSGDQPQHF,TGCGCCAGCAGCTTGGGGTCGGGGGATCAGCCCCAGCATTTT
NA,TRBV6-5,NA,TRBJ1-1,CASSSQDRNTEAFF,TGTGCCAGCAGTTCCCAGGACAGGAACACTGAAGCTTTCTTT
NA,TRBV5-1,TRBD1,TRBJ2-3,CASTDRASTDTQYF,TGCGCCAGCACCGACAGGGCTAGCACAGATACGCAGTATTTT
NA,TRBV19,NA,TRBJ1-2,CASNQGSTNYGYTF,TGTGCCAGTAACCAAGGGTCCACTAACTATGGCTACACCTTC
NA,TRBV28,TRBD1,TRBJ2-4,CASSPGGNIQYF,TGTGCCAGCAGCCCAGGGGGAAACATTCAGTACTTC
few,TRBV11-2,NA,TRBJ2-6,CASSLIGRGVMSGANVLTF,TGTGCCAGCAGCCTTATCGGCAGGGGCGTTATGTCTGGGGCCAACGTCCTGACTTTC